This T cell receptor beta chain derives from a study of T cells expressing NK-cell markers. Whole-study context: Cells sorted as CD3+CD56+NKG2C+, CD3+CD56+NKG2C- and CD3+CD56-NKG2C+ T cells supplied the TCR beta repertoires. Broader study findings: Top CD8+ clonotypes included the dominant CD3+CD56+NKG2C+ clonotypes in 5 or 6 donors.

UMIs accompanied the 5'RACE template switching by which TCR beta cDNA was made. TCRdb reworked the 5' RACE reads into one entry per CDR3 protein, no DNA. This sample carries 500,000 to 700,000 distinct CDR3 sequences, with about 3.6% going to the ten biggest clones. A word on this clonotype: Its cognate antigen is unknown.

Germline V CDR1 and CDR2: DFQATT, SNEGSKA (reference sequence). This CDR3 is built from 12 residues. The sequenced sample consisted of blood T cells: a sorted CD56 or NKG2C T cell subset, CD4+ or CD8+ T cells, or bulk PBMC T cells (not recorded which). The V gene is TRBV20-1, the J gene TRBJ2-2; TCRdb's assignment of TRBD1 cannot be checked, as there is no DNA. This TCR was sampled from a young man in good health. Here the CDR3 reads CSTGKNTGELFF.